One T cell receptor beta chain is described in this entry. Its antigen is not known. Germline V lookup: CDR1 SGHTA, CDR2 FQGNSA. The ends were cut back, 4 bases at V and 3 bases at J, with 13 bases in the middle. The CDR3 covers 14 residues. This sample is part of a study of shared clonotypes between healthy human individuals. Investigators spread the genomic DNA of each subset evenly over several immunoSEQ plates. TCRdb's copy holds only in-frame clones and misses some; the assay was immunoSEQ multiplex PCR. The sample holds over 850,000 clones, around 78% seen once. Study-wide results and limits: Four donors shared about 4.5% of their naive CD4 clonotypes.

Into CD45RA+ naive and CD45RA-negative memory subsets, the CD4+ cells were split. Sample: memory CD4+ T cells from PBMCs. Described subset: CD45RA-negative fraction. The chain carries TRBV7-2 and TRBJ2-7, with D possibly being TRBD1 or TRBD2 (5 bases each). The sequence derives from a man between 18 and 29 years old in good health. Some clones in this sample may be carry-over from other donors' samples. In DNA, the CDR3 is TGTGCCAGCAGCTCGGGGCTCGGGTACTACGAGCAGTACTTC. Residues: CASSSGLGYYEQYF.